Listed below are T cell receptor beta chains from one sample, sequenced in a study of shared clonotypes between healthy human individuals. Clones were read by immunoSEQ multiplex PCR, and TCRdb kept only the in-frame ones, dropping some. This table holds some 2.3 million clones, approximately 93% found once. Sequencing was carried out using naive CD4+ T cells from PBMCs. The receptors here all came from a man aged 18-30 years in good health. Some clones in this sample may be carry-over from other donors' samples. Both conserved end residues are part of each CDR3.

v_call	j_call	cdr3_aa
TRBV6-1	TRBJ2-3	CASSEGRGRDTQYF
TRBV7-3	TRBJ2-1	CASSSRSGTSGTDSYNEQFF
TRBV19	TRBJ2-7	CASSRTSGPTYEQYF
TRBV5-8	TRBJ2-7	CASSLLSRGGQYF
TRBV7-9	TRBJ1-5	CASSSNRDANQPQHF
TRBV6-5	TRBJ1-3	CASSTTGVAGNTIYF
TRBV2	TRBJ1-4	CASSDPGGVPNEKLFF
TRBV25-1	TRBJ2-3	CASSVGTDTQYF
TRBV19	TRBJ2-7	CASSTPRGVTGDEQYF
TRBV6-5	TRBJ1-1	CASSYTSREERTEAFF
TRBV5-8	TRBJ2-1	CASSLGLADYNEQFF
TRBV13	TRBJ1-2	CASSGQGLFISSGYGYTF
TRBV28	TRBJ1-1	CASSFLGTEAFF
TRBV2	TRBJ2-3	CASSESSGRAGQYF
TRBV11-3	TRBJ2-1	CASSLGLAEHNEQFF
TRBV5-1	TRBJ2-5	CASSLVGREGRETQYF
TRBV6-5	TRBJ1-5	CASRRQGNQPQHF
TRBV19	TRBJ2-7	CASSIVFPEEQYF